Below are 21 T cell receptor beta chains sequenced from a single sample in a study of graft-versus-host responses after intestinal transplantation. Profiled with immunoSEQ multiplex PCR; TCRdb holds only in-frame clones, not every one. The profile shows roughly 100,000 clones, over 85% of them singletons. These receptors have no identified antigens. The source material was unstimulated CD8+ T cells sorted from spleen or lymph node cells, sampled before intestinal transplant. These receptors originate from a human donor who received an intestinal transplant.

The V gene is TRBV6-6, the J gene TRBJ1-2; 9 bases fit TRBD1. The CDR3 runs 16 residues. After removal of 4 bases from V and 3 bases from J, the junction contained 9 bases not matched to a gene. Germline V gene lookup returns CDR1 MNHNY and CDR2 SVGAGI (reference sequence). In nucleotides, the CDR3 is TGTGCCAGCAGTTCCGATCGGACAGGGGCTTACTATGGCTACACCTTC. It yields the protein CASSSDRTGAYYGYTF.

The CDR3 spells CASSNISGKYF. The CDR3 nucleotides read TGTGCCAGCAGTAACATTAGCGGGAAGTACTTC. The chain couples TRBV25-1 to TRBJ2-5, with 8 bases lining up with TRBD2. This CDR3 is 11 amino acids long. CDR1 and CDR2 (germline): MGHDK, SYGVNS. V shed 5 bases and J 12 bases; nucleotides not matched to a gene: 5.

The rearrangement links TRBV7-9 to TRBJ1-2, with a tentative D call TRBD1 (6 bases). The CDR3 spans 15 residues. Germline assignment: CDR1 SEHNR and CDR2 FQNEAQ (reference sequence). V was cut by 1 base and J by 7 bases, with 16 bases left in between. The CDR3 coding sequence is TGTGCCAGCAGCTTAGAGATAGGTCCCAGGGGTGGCTACACCTTC. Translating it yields CASSLEIGPRGGYTF.

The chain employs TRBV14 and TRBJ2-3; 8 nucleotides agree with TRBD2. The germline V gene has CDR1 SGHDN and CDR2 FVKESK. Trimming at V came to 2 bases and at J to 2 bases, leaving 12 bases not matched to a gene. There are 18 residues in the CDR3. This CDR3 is CASSQTFLAGQDTDTQYF. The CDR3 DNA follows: TGTGCCAGCAGCCAAACCTTTCTAGCGGGCCAGGACACAGATACGCAGTATTTT.

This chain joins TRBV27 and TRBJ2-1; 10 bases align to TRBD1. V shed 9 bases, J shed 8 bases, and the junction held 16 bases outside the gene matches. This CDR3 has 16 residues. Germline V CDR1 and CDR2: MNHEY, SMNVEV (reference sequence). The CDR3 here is CASFSGTGVSFDEQFF. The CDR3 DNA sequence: TGTGCCAGTTTTTCCGGGACAGGGGTATCTTTTGATGAGCAGTTCTTC.

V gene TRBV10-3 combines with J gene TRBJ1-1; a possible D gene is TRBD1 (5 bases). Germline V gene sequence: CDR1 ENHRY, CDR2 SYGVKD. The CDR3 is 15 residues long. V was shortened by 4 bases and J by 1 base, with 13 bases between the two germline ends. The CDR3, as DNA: TGTGCCATCAGTGTCTGGCGGGGCCCGAACACTGAAGCTTTCTTT. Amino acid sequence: CAISVWRGPNTEAFF.

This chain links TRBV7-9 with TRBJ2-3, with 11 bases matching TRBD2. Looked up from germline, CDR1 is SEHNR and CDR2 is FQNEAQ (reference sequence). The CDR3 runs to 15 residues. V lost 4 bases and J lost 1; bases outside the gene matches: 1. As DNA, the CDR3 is TGTGCCAGCAGCTCGACTAGCGGGGGCACAGATACGCAGTATTTT. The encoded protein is CASSSTSGGTDTQYF.

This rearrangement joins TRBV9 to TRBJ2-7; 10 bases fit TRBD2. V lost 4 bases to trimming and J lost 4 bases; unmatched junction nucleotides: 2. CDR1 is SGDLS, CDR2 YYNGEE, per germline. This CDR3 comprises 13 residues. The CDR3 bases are TGTGCCAGCAGCAGCGGGGGGGCATACGAGCAGTACTTC. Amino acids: CASSSGGAYEQYF.

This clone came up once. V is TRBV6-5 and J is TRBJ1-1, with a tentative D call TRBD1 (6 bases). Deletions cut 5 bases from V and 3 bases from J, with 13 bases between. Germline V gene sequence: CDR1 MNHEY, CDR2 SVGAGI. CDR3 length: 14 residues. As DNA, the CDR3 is TGTGCCAGCAGTGAAACAGGGAGTTACACTGAAGCTTTCTTT. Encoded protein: CASSETGSYTEAFF.

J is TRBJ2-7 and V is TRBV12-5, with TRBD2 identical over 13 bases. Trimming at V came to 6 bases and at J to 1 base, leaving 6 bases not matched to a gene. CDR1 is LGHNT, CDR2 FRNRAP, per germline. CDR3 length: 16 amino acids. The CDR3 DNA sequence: TGTGCTAGTGGCTCGGGACTAGCGGGGCTATCCTACGAGCAGTACTTC. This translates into CASGSGLAGLSYEQYF.

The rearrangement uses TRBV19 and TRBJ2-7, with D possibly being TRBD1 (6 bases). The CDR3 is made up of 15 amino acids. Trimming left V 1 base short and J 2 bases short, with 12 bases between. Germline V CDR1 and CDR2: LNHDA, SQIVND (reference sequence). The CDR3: CASSIGVRGPYEQYF. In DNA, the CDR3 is TGTGCCAGTAGTATAGGCGTCAGGGGCCCCTACGAGCAGTACTTC.

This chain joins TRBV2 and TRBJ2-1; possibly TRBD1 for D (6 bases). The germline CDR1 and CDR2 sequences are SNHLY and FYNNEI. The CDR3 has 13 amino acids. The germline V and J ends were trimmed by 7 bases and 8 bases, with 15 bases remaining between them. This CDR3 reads CASTLWDNDEQFF. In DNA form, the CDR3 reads TGTGCCAGCACCCTCTGGGACAATGATGAGCAGTTCTTC.

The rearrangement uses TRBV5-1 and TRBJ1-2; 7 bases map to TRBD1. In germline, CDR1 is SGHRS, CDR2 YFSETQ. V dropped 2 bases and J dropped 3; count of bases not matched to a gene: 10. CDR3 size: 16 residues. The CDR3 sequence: CASSFGLTGNDYGYTF. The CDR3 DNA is TGCGCCAGCAGCTTCGGATTGACAGGGAACGACTATGGCTACACCTTC.

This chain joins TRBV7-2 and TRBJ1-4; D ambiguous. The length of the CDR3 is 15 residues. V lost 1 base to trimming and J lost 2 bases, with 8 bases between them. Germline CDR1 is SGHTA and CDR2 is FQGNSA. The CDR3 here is CASSLEEATNEKLFF. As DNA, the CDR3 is TGTGCCAGCAGCTTAGAGGAAGCTACTAATGAAAAACTGTTTTTT.

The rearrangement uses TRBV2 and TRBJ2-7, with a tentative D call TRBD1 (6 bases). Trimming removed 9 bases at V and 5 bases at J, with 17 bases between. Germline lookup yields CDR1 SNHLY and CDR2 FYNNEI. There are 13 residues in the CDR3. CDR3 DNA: TGTGCCAGTAGTACAGGGAACGCTAACGAGCAGTACTTC. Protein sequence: CASSTGNANEQYF.

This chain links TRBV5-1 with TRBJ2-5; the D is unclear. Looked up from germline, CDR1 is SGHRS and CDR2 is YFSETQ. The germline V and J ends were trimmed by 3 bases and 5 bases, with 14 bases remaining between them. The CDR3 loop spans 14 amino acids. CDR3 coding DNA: TGCGCCAGCAGCTCCCTCAGGAATGGGGAGACCCAGTACTTC. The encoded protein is CASSSLRNGETQYF. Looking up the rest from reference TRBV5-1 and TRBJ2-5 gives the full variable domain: KAGVTQTPRYLIKTRGQQVTLSCSPISGHRSVSWYQQTPGQGLQFLFEYFSETQRNKGNFPGRFSGRQFSNSRSEMNVSTLELGDSALYLCASSSLRNGETQYFGPGTRLLVL.

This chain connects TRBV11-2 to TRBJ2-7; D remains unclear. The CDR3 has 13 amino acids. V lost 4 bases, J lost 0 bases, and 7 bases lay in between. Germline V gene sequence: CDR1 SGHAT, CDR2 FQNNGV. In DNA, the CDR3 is TGTGCCAGCAGCTACACAGCCTCCTACGAGCAGTACTTC. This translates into CASSYTASYEQYF.

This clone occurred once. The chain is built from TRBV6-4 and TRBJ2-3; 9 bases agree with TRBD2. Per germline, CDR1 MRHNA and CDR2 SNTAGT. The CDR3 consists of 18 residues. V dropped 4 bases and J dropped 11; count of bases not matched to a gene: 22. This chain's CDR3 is CASSGNLPGLAPPWGQYF. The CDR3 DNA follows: TGTGCCAGCAGTGGGAACCTACCGGGACTAGCTCCCCCTTGGGGGCAGTATTTT.

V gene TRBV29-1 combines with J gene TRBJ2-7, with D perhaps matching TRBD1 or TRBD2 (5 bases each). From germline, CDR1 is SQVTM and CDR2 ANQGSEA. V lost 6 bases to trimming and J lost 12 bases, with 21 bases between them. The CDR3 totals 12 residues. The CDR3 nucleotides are TGCAGCGTAGAATTAACCGAGGGGTCGGCGTACTTC. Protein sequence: CSVELTEGSAYF.

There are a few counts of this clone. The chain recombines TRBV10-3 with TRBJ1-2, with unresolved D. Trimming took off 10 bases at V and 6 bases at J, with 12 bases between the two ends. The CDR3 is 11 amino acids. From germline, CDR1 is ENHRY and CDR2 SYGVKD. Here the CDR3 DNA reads TGTGCCACCCTGGCCCGGGATGGCTACACCTTC. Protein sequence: CATLARDGYTF.

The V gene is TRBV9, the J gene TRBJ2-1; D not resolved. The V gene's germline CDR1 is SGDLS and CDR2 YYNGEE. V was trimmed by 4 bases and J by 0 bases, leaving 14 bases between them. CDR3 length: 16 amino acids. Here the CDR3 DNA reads TGTGCCAGCAGCCCCTCCCTTGGTGTCTCCTACAATGAGCAGTTCTTC. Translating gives CASSPSLGVSYNEQFF.